Shown below are 11 T cell receptor beta chains from a single sample sequenced in a study of shared clonotypes between healthy human individuals. Profiled with immunoSEQ multiplex PCR; TCRdb holds only in-frame clones, not every one. The repertoire holds around 690,000 clones, with about 90% as singletons. Sequencing used memory CD8+ T cells from PBMCs. Subset in this sample: CD45RO+ cells pooled with CCR7-negative TemRA cells. All receptors come from a young man in good health. Some clones in this sample may be carry-over from other donors' samples.

This sequence joins TRBV18 and TRBJ2-1; D remains unclear. The CDR3 extends over 13 amino acids. Deletions cut 1 base from V and 5 bases from J, with 6 bases between. Germline loops: CDR1 KGHSH, CDR2 LQKENI. The CDR3 DNA sequence: TGTGCCAGCTCACCACAACCGAACAATGAGCAGTTCTTC. It encodes CASSPQPNNEQFF.

This chain links TRBV5-4 with TRBJ2-1; a possible D gene is TRBD1 (6 bases). The CDR3 is made up of 15 amino acids. Trimming stripped 3 bases from V and 8 bases from J, with 18 bases between. The germline gives CDR1 SGHNT, CDR2 YYREEE (reference sequence). CDR3 region: CASSWGPDSVDEQFF. DNA of the CDR3: TGTGCCAGCAGCTGGGGGCCGGACAGTGTTGATGAGCAGTTCTTC.

The V and J genes are TRBV27 and TRBJ1-5, with D uncertain. V lost 5 bases and J 0 bases, leaving 11 bases between the germline ends. The CDR3 has 15 amino acids. CDR1 and CDR2 from the germline V gene are MNHEY and SMNVEV (reference sequence). The CDR3 reads CASSDPAYSNQPQHF. Here the CDR3 DNA reads TGTGCCAGCAGTGACCCAGCTTATAGCAATCAGCCCCAGCATTTT.

V usage is TRBV7-3 and J usage is TRBJ2-4; the D gene is possibly TRBD2 (5 bases). V was trimmed by 10 bases and J by 8 bases, leaving 15 bases between them. This CDR3 is built from 12 residues. Germline assignment: CDR1 SGHTA and CDR2 FQGTGA. The CDR3 DNA is TGTGCCAAAAACGATAAGCGGTACATTCAGTACTTC. It specifies CAKNDKRYIQYF.

About this clone itself: This sample includes further DNA sequences coding for the same CDR3. This sequence joins TRBV25-1 and TRBJ2-7; D uncertain. V shed 5 bases and J shed 3 bases, with 5 bases lying between them. The CDR3 has 11 amino acids. Germline V CDR1 and CDR2: MGHDK, SYGVNS. CDR3 DNA: TGTGCCAGCAGTTGGGGCTACGAGCAGTACTTC. The encoded protein is CASSWGYEQYF.

J is TRBJ2-4 and V is TRBV30; TRBD2 is a possible D gene (6 bases). The CDR3 has 14 residues. V gave up 0 bases and J gave up 3 bases, with 9 bases separating them. Germline CDR1 GTSNPN, CDR2 SVGIG (reference sequence). The CDR3 DNA sequence: TGTGCCTGGAGTGTACCCGGGGGCAAAAACATTCAGTACTTC. Translating it yields CAWSVPGGKNIQYF. Looking up the rest from reference TRBV30 and TRBJ2-4 gives the full variable domain: SQTIHQWPATLVQPVGSPLSLECTVEGTSNPNLYWYRQAAGRGLQLLFYSVGIGQISSEVPQNLSASRPQDRQFILSSKKLLLSDSGFYLCAWSVPGGKNIQYFGAGTRLSVL.

J is TRBJ2-1 and V is TRBV7-8; TRBD2 matches 11 bases. The germline V gene encodes CDR1 SGHVS and CDR2 FQNEAQ. V shed 5 bases, J shed 0 bases, and the junction held 12 bases outside the gene matches. The CDR3 has 19 residues. This CDR3 reads CASSMTSWTSGSSYNEQFF. The CDR3 DNA reads TGTGCCAGCAGCATGACTTCCTGGACTAGCGGGTCCTCCTACAATGAGCAGTTCTTC.

Comment on this clone: Other DNA sequences in this sample translate to the same CDR3. J is TRBJ2-1 and V is TRBV7-3, with 12 bases fitting TRBD2. Germline V gene sequence: CDR1 SGHTA, CDR2 FQGTGA. This CDR3 has 15 residues. With V trimmed by 5 bases and J by 9 bases, 8 bases remained unmatched. The CDR3 spells CASSPLAGGGSEQFF. The CDR3 DNA is TGTGCCAGCAGCCCCCTAGCGGGAGGGGGTAGTGAGCAGTTCTTC.

The V and J genes are TRBV2 and TRBJ1-1; 8 positions match TRBD1. Germline CDR1 reads SNHLY; CDR2 reads FYNNEI. Losses at the gene ends were 6 bases for V and 0 bases for J; bases not matched to a gene: 12. The CDR3 sequence is 17 residues long. The CDR3 sequence: CASSHQPGQVMNTEAFF. CDR3 nucleotide sequence: TGTGCCAGCAGCCATCAACCGGGACAGGTCATGAACACTGAAGCTTTCTTT.

This chain uses TRBV30 with TRBJ2-7; D might be TRBD1 (5 bases). V lost 5 bases, J lost 7 bases, and 12 bases lay in between. Germline CDR1 is GTSNPN and CDR2 is SVGIG (reference sequence). The CDR3 runs to 11 residues. CDR3 sequence reads: CAWAGLREQYF. The CDR3 DNA reads as TGTGCCTGGGCAGGGCTGAGGGAGCAGTACTTC.

The V gene is TRBV7-8, the J gene TRBJ1-2; D is undetermined. Germline V CDR1 and CDR2: SGHVS, FQNEAQ. V was clipped by 4 bases and J by 6 bases, with 15 bases between them. The CDR3 has 14 amino acids. CDR3 coding DNA: TGTGCCAGCAGCTCTGAACGGACGTTGGATGGCTACACCTTC. It encodes CASSSERTLDGYTF.